This TCR beta chain is from a study of blood T cell repertoires in COVID-19. Sequencing used immunoSEQ multiplex PCR; TCRdb keeps in-frame clones, though not all of them. This table holds 350,000 or so clones, about nine tenths found once. The germline gives CDR1 SGHTA, CDR2 FQGNSA. The CDR3 runs 16 residues. Unmatched junction bases numbered 20, after V lost 6 bases and J lost 11 bases. Seattle-derived patients entered the study during active infection and were followed longitudinally. The sequence was collected from an older woman with COVID-19, enrolled during active disease. The sequenced sample consisted of peripheral blood. The chain has TRBV7-2 and TRBJ2-7; 9 bases agree with TRBD1. The CDR3 spells CASSPKIRDRDGSKYF. DNA of the CDR3: TGTGCCAGCAGTCCTAAAATCCGGGACAGGGACGGGTCGAAGTACTTC.